The rows below give T cell receptor beta chains drawn from one sample of a study of OX40 agonist ivuxolimab in advanced cancers. TCRdb's copy holds only in-frame clones and misses some; the assay was immunoSEQ multiplex PCR. The table lists around 71,000 clones, around four fifths of them singletons. Material: CD4+ or CD8+ T cells sorted from blood, obtained in a trial of the OX40 agonist ivuxolimab. Every receptor here comes from an adult with an advanced solid tumor such as melanoma, head and neck, liver or kidney cancer. The CDR3 runs from the conserved cysteine through the conserved F or W. D genes are given only for firm matches. The listing skips clone size in some rows; elsewhere it reads once, few, many or a size class.

>TRBJ2-7|TRBV27|few|.
CASSLIRDQEQYF
TGTGCCAGCAGTTTAATTAGGGACCAAGAGCAGTACTTC
>TRBJ2-7|TRBV9|.|TRBD2
CASSTGPGEGYEQYF
TGTGCCAGCAGCACAGGTCCGGGGGAGGGCTACGAGCAGTACTTC
>TRBJ1-4|TRBV30|.|.
CAWSVAGSGEKLFF
TGTGCCTGGAGTGTTGCAGGGTCGGGTGAAAAACTGTTTTTT
>TRBJ1-6|TRBV30|.|.
CAWSVGREYSPLHF
TGTGCCTGGAGTGTTGGCAGGGAGTATTCACCCCTCCACTTT
>TRBJ1-4|TRBV5-1|.|.
CASSFANEKLFF
TGCGCCAGCAGTTTCGCTAATGAAAAACTGTTTTTT
>TRBJ1-1|TRBV2|few|.
CASSEAQIGRQEAFF
TGTGCCAGCAGTGAAGCACAGATCGGACGGCAAGAAGCTTTCTTT
>TRBJ2-1|TRBV5-6|.|TRBD2
CASSFRREVSYNEQFF
TGTGCCAGCAGCTTCCGGCGGGAGGTCTCCTACAATGAGCAGTTCTTC
>TRBJ1-6|TRBV4-1|few|.
CASSQDLSPTGASPLHF
TGCGCCAGCAGCCAAGATCTGTCGCCCACTGGGGCTTCACCCCTCCACTTT
>TRBJ1-5|TRBV20-1|.|.
CSAGRYQPQHF
TGCAGTGCTGGACGGTATCAGCCCCAGCATTTT
>TRBJ1-1|TRBV5-1|.|.
CASSPSESEAFF
TGCGCCAGCAGCCCCTCGGAGAGTGAAGCTTTCTTT
>TRBJ1-4|TRBV5-4|.|.
CASSPTDRAEKLFF
TGTGCCAGCAGCCCAACGGACCGCGCTGAAAAACTGTTTTTT
>TRBJ2-2|TRBV10-3|.|.
CAISDGGDTGELFF
TGTGCCATCAGTGACGGGGGCGACACCGGGGAGCTGTTTTTT
>TRBJ1-1|TRBV7-9|.|.
CASSLGAENTEAFF
TGTGCCAGCAGCTTGGGGGCAGAGAACACTGAAGCTTTCTTT
>TRBJ1-6|TRBV18|.|.
CASSPPRGDNSPLHF
TGTGCCAGCTCACCACCAAGGGGGGACAATTCACCCCTCCACTTT
>TRBJ2-7|TRBV5-5|.|.
CASSLSGLPRYEQYF
TGTGCCAGCAGCCTTTCGGGACTTCCCAGGTACGAGCAGTACTTC
>TRBJ2-7|TRBV15|.|.
CATSRVGTGLEQYF
TGTGCCACCAGCAGAGTCGGTACCGGCCTCGAGCAGTACTTC
>TRBJ1-1|TRBV2|.|TRBD1
CASTRDRGTEAFF
TGTGCCAGCACCCGGGACAGGGGCACTGAAGCTTTCTTT
>TRBJ1-2|TRBV19|.|.
CASSPQQGNYGYTF
TGTGCCAGTAGTCCGCAACAGGGTAACTATGGCTACACCTTC
>TRBJ2-7|TRBV10-3|.|TRBD1
CAIKGTASVDEQYF
TGTGCCATCAAGGGGACAGCCTCGGTAGACGAGCAGTACTTC
>TRBJ2-3|TRBV9|.|TRBD1
CASSHRDRIITDTQYF
TGTGCCAGCAGCCACCGGGACAGGATCATCACAGATACGCAGTATTTT
>TRBJ1-1|TRBV7-2|.|TRBD1
CASSLDRDSNTEAFF
TGTGCCAGCAGCTTAGATCGGGACAGCAACACTGAAGCTTTCTTT
>TRBJ1-4|TRBV6-1|once|.
CASSEALGRTGSGEKLFF
TGTGCCAGCAGTGAAGCGCTCGGAAGAACAGGGTCGGGTGAAAAACTGTTTTTT
>TRBJ2-4|TRBV27|.|TRBD1
CASSFLDPGQGWAKNIQYF
TGTGCCAGCAGTTTCCTAGACCCGGGACAGGGTTGGGCCAAAAACATTCAGTACTTC
>TRBJ2-6|TRBV5-1|.|TRBD2
CASSLTSGRSGANVLTF
TGCGCCAGCAGCTTGACTAGCGGGAGATCTGGGGCCAACGTCCTGACTTTC
>TRBJ2-1|TRBV7-2|.|.
CASNLFGVNEQFF
TGTGCCAGCAACTTATTTGGGGTGAATGAGCAGTTCTTC
>TRBJ2-7|TRBV30|.|.
CAWGRWSYEQYF
TGTGCCTGGGGGCGGTGGTCCTACGAGCAGTACTTC
>TRBJ2-1|TRBV28|.|.
CASSSGGNRGDEQFF
TGTGCCAGCAGTTCGGGGGGAAACAGGGGCGATGAGCAGTTCTTC
>TRBJ1-6|TRBV5-1|once|.
CASSLEAGTFNSPLHF
TGCGCCAGCAGCTTGGAGGCAGGGACCTTTAATTCACCCCTCCACTTT
>TRBJ1-5|TRBV18|.|.
CASSPGNGGGNQPQHF
TGTGCCAGCTCACCAGGAAACGGAGGGGGCAATCAGCCCCAGCATTTT
>TRBJ1-1|TRBV28|.|.
CASSSMDSRRTEAFF
TGTGCCAGCAGTTCCATGGACAGCCGCCGGACTGAAGCTTTCTTT
>TRBJ1-5|TRBV7-6|.|.
CASSPGQGIHQPQHF
TGTGCCAGCAGCCCCGGGCAGGGGATACATCAGCCCCAGCATTTT
>TRBJ1-1|TRBV5-5|.|.
CASSLVDTEAFF
TGTGCCAGCAGCTTGGTGGACACTGAAGCTTTCTTT
>TRBJ1-2|TRBV6-6|.|.
CASSYSESSGYTF
TGTGCCAGCAGTTACTCGGAGTCGTCTGGCTACACCTTC
>TRBJ2-6|TRBV6-5|.|.
CASCRASGANVLTF
TGTGCCAGCTGTCGGGCTTCTGGGGCCAACGTCCTGACTTTC
>TRBJ2-7|TRBV18|.|.
CASSPRRIVGFYEQYF
TGTGCCAGCTCACCCCGTCGTATAGTAGGATTCTACGAGCAGTACTTC
>TRBJ2-1|TRBV4-1|few|.
CASSQSRVASSYNEQFF
TGCGCCAGCAGCCAAAGTAGGGTTGCAAGCTCCTACAATGAGCAGTTCTTC
>TRBJ2-2|TRBV19|once|.
CASSKTGKLVTNTGELFF
TGTGCCAGTAGTAAGACAGGAAAACTGGTCACAAACACCGGGGAGCTGTTTTTT
>TRBJ2-7|TRBV10-1|.|.
CASSPGYAEQYF
TGCGCCAGCAGCCCTGGGTATGCCGAGCAGTACTTC
>TRBJ2-2|TRBV7-6|.|TRBD1
CASSLTGGYDTGELFF
TGTGCCAGCAGCTTAACAGGGGGCTACGACACCGGGGAGCTGTTTTTT
>TRBJ1-3|TRBV4-1|.|.
CASSQVRSGNTIYF
TGCGCCAGCAGCCAAGTCCGTTCTGGAAACACCATATATTTT
>TRBJ1-1|TRBV2|.|.
CASSAFGRNTEAFF
TGTGCCAGCAGTGCCTTTGGGAGGAACACTGAAGCTTTCTTT
>TRBJ2-1|TRBV5-1|few|.
CASSVTGLKQFF
TGCGCCAGCAGCGTAACAGGGCTCAAGCAGTTCTTC
>TRBJ2-5|TRBV23-1|few|.
CASSQLSDTNINQETQYF
TGCGCCAGCAGTCAACTTTCGGACACTAATATTAATCAAGAGACCCAGTACTTC
>TRBJ2-3|TRBV27|few|TRBD2
CASSSRGPSGSWGTDTQYF
TGTGCCAGCAGTTCACGGGGGCCTAGCGGGAGTTGGGGGACAGATACGCAGTATTTT
>TRBJ2-5|TRBV5-1|.|.
CASSPGETQYF
TGCGCCAGCAGCCCTGGAGAGACCCAGTACTTC
>TRBJ1-5|TRBV2|.|TRBD1
CASRQGGQPLSNQPQHF
TGTGCCAGCAGGCAGGGGGGGCAGCCGTTGAGCAATCAGCCCCAGCATTTT
>TRBJ1-5|TRBV2|.|.
CASSERSSNQPQHF
TGTGCCAGCAGTGAAAGGAGTAGCAATCAGCCCCAGCATTTT
>TRBJ1-3|TRBV5-8|few|.
CASSLGASSSGNTIYF
TGTGCCAGCAGCTTGGGGGCCTCAAGCTCTGGAAACACCATATATTTT
>TRBJ2-1|TRBV5-1|.|TRBD1
CASSSTRDRSNEQFF
TGCGCCAGCAGCTCGACTCGGGACAGATCGAATGAGCAGTTCTTC
>TRBJ2-1|TRBV5-1|few|.
CASSVDSRNNEQFF
TGCGCCAGCAGCGTGGACTCCAGGAACAATGAGCAGTTCTTC
>TRBJ2-1|TRBV21-1|.|.
CASSNRDRKGSNEQFF
TGTGCCAGCAGCAACCGGGACAGGAAGGGATCCAATGAGCAGTTCTTC
>TRBJ2-2|TRBV7-6|.|TRBD1
CASSGGTGGFTGELFF
TGTGCCAGCAGCGGAGGGACAGGAGGGTTCACCGGGGAGCTGTTTTTT
>TRBJ1-4|TRBV5-1|.|.
CASSLEGQSATNEKLFF
TGCGCCAGCAGCTTGGAAGGACAGAGCGCAACTAATGAAAAACTGTTTTTT
>TRBJ1-3|TRBV21-1|.|.
CASSKVAHRQGGGGNTIYF
TGTGCCAGCAGCAAAGTTGCCCATCGACAGGGTGGAGGTGGAAACACCATATATTTT
>TRBJ2-5|TRBV7-8|.|TRBD1
CASSLGETGSRAQYF
TGTGCCAGCAGCTTAGGCGAGACAGGGTCAAGGGCCCAGTACTTC
>TRBJ1-3|TRBV18|.|TRBD1
CASSHDRAGNTIYF
TGTGCCAGCTCACACGACAGGGCTGGAAACACCATATATTTT
>TRBJ2-7|TRBV18|.|.
CASSPRIEQGKGEQYF
TGTGCCAGCTCACCAAGAATAGAACAGGGTAAGGGCGAGCAGTACTTC
>TRBJ1-1|TRBV19|.|TRBD1
CASQPGGGFTEAFF
TGTGCCAGCCAACCAGGGGGCGGTTTCACTGAAGCTTTCTTT
>TRBJ2-2|TRBV7-2|.|.
CASSPRRGGARELFF
TGTGCCAGCAGCCCCCGACGTGGGGGGGCGCGGGAGCTGTTTTTT